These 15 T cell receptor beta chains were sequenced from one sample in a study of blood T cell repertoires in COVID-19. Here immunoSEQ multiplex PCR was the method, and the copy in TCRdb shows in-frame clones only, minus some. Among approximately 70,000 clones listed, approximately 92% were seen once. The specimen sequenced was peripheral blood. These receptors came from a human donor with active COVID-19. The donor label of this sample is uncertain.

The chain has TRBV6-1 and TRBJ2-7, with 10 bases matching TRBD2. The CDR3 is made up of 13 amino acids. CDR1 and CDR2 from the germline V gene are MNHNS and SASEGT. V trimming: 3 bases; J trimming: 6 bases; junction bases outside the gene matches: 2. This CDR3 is CASSEGLALEQYF. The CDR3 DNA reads TGTGCCAGCAGTGAGGGACTAGCGCTCGAGCAGTACTTC.

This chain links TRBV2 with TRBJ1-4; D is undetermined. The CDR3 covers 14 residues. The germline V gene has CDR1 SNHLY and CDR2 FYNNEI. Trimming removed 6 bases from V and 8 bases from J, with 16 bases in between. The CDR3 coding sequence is TGTGCCAGCAGCGCCGACTCCGGAGTGGAAAAACTGTTTTTT. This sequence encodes CASSADSGVEKLFF.

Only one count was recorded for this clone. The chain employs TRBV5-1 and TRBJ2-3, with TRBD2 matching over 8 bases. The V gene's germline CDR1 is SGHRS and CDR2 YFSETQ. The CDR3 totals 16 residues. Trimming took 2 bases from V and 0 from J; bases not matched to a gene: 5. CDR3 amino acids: CASSFNGRASTDTQYF. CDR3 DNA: TGCGCCAGCAGCTTCAACGGGAGGGCTAGCACAGATACGCAGTATTTT.

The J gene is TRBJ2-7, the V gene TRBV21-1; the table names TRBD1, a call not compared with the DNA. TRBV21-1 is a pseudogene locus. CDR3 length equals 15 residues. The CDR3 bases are TGTGCCAGCAGCGAGGACAGGGGCACGAGGTACGAGCAGTACTTC. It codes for CASSEDRGTRYEQYF.

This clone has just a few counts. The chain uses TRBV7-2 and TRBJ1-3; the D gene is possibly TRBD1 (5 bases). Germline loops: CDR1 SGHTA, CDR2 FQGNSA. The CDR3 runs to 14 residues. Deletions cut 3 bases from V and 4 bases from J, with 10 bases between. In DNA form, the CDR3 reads TGTGCCAGCAGCTTCCAGGGTACAGGAAACACCATATATTTT. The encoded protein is CASSFQGTGNTIYF.

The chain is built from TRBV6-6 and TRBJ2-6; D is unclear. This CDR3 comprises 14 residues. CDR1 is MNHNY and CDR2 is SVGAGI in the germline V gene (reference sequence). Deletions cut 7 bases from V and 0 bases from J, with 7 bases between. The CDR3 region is CASNGVSGANVLTF. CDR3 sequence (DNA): TGTGCCAGCAACGGAGTCTCTGGGGCCAACGTCCTGACTTTC.

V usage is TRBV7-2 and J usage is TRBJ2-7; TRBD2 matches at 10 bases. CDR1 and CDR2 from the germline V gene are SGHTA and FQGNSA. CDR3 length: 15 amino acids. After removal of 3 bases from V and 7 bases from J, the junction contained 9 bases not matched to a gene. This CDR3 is CASSFEAGGPREQYF. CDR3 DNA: TGTGCCAGCAGCTTCGAAGCGGGAGGGCCCAGAGAGCAGTACTTC.

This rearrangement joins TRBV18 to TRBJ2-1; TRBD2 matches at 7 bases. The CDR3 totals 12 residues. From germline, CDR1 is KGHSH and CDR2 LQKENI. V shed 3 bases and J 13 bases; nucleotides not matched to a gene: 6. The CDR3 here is CASSPREGRQFF. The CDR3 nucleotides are TGTGCCAGCTCACCCAGGGAGGGGCGCCAGTTCTTC.

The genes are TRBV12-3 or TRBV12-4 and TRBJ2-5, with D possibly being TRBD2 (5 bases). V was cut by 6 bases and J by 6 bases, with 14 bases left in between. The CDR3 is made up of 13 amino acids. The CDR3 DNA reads TGTGCCAGCAGCGAGGGCAGTAAACAGACCCAGTACTTC. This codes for CASSEGSKQTQYF.

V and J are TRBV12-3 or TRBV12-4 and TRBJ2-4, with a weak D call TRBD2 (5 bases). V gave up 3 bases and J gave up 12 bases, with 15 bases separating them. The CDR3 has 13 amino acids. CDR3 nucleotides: TGTGCCAGCAGTTTGCGGGCCGCCGAGGGTCAGTACTTC. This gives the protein CASSLRAAEGQYF.

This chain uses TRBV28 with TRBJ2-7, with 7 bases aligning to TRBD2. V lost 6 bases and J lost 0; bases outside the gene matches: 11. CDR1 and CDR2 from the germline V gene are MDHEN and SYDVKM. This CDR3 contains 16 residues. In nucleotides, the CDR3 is TGTGCCAGCAGCGGGGCGGAGGAGCGGGGCTCCTACGAGCAGTACTTC. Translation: CASSGAEERGSYEQYF. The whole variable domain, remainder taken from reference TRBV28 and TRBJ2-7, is DVKVTQSSRYLVKRTGEKVFLECVQDMDHENMFWYRQDPGLGLRLIYFSYDVKMKEKGDIPEGYSVSREKKERFSLILESASTNQTSMYLCASSGAEERGSYEQYFGPGTRLTVT.

The CDR3, as DNA: TGTGCCAGCTCACCAGCGGGACAGGGGGACACTGAAGCTTTCTTT. Amino acid sequence: CASSPAGQGDTEAFF. V gene TRBV18 combines with J gene TRBJ1-1; 11 positions match TRBD1. Losses at the gene ends were 2 bases for V and 3 bases for J; bases not matched to a gene: 2. From germline, CDR1 is KGHSH and CDR2 LQKENI. This CDR3 is 15 amino acids long. The variable domain in full, with the rest retrieved from reference TRBV18 and TRBJ1-1, is NAGVMQNPRHLVRRRGQEARLRCSPMKGHSHVYWYRQLPEEGLKFMVYLQKENIIDESGMPKERFSAEFPKEGPSILRIQQVVRGDSAAYFCASSPAGQGDTEAFFGQGTRLTVV.

The CDR3 protein is CASSSSGTSGTYEQYF. In DNA form, the CDR3 reads TGTGCCAGCAGCTCCTCCGGGACTAGCGGGACCTACGAGCAGTACTTC. The J gene is TRBJ2-7, the V gene TRBV13; 13 positions match TRBD2. The CDR3 extends over 16 amino acids. Germline-derived CDR1 and CDR2 are PRHDT and FYEKMQ (reference sequence). V shed 4 bases, J shed 2 bases, and the junction held 5 bases outside the gene matches.

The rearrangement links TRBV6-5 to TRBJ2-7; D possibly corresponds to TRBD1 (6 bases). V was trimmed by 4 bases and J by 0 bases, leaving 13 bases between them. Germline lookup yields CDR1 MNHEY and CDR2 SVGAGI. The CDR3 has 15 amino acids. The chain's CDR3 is CASSSPGQSSYEQYF. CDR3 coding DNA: TGTGCCAGCAGTTCACCAGGACAGAGCTCCTACGAGCAGTACTTC.

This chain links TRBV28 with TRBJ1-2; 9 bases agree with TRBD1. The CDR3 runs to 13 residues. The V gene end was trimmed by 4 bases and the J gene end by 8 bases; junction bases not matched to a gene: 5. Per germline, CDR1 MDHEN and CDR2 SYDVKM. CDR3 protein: CASSSGQGGGYTF. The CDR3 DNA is TGTGCCAGCAGTTCGGGACAGGGAGGAGGCTACACCTTC.